The entry that follows covers one TCR beta chain sequence. Antigen specificity is unknown. The source of the sample is a study of Ad26.COV2.S vaccination and SARS-CoV-2 variants. General study findings and limits: Substantial response breadth was reportedly seen for spike-specific CD8+ and CD4+ T cells after vaccination.

Noted treatment: some 20 received Ad26.COV2.S at low or high dose, single or two shots; roughly 5 received placebo; per-sample allocation not given. Repertoires come from day 63 after the first vaccine or placebo injection. Wuhan-strain spike was delivered by a replication-incompetent Ad26 vector. Sequencing used immunoSEQ multiplex PCR; TCRdb keeps in-frame clones, though not all of them. The data contain about 350,000 clones, about 85% of them seen just once; the ten biggest clones take up 2.5% to 3.5%. The CDR3 extends over 18 amino acids. J lost 2 bases, V lost 0 bases, and 12 bases had no gene match. Germline CDR1 and CDR2: MNHEY and SVGEGT.

The V and J genes are TRBV6-2 or TRBV6-3 and TRBJ2-7; TRBD2 agrees at 8 bases. Source: peripheral blood, taken in a trial of Ad26.COV2.S vaccine versus placebo. This TCR was recovered from a person between 18 and 59 years old who received the Ad26.COV2.S COVID-19 vaccine or a placebo. This CDR3 reads CASSYSLGREDRAYEQYF. The CDR3, as DNA: TGTGCCAGCAGTTACTCCCTCGGGAGGGAGGACAGAGCCTACGAGCAGTACTTC.